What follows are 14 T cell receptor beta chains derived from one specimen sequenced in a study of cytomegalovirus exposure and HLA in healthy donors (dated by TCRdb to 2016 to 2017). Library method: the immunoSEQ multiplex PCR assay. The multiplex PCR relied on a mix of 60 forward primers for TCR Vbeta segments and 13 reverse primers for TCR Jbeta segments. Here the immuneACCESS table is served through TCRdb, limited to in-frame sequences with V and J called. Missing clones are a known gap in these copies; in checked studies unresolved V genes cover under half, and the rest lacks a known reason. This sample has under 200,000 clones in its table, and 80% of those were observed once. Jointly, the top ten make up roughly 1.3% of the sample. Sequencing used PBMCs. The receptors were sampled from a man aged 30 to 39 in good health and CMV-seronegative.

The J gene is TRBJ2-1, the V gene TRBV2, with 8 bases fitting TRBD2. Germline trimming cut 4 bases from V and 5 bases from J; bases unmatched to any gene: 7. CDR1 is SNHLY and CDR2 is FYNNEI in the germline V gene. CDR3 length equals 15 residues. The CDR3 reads CASSAGTSLHNEQFF. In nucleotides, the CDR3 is TGTGCCAGCAGTGCCGGGACTAGTCTCCACAATGAGCAGTTCTTC.

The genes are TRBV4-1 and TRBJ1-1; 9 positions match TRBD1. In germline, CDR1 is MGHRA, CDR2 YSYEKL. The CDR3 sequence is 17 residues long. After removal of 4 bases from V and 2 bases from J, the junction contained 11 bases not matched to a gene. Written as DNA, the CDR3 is TGCGCCAGCAGCCCCTCCGGGACAGGGTCCTTTAACACTGAAGCTTTCTTT. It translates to CASSPSGTGSFNTEAFF.

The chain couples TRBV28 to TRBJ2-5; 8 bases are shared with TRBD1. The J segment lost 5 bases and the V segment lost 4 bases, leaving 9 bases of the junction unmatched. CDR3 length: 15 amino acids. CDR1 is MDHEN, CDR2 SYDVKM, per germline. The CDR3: CASSYQTGDLETQYF. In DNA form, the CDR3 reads TGTGCCAGCAGTTACCAGACAGGGGATCTGGAGACCCAGTACTTC. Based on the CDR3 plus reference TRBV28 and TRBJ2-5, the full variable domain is DVKVTQSSRYLVKRTGEKVFLECVQDMDHENMFWYRQDPGLGLRLIYFSYDVKMKEKGDIPEGYSVSREKKERFSLILESASTNQTSMYLCASSYQTGDLETQYFGPGTRLLVL.

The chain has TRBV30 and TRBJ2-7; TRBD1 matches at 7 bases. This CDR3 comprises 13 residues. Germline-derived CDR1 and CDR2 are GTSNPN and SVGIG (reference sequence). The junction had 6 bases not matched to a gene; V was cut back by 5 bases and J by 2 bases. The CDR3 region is CAWEKGQAYEQYF. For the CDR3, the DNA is TGTGCCTGGGAAAAAGGACAGGCCTACGAGCAGTACTTC.

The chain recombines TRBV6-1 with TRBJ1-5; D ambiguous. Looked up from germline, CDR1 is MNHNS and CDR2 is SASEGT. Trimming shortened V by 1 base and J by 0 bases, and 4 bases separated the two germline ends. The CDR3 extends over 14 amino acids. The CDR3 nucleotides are TGTGCCAGCAGTGAAGTTTATAGCAATCAGCCCCAGCATTTT. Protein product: CASSEVYSNQPQHF.

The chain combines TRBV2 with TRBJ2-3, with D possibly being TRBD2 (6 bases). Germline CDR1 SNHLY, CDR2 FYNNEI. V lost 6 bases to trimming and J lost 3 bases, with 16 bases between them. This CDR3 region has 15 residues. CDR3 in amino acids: CASSGGVGGTDTQYF. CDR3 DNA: TGTGCCAGCAGCGGAGGGGTGGGTGGAACAGATACGCAGTATTTT.

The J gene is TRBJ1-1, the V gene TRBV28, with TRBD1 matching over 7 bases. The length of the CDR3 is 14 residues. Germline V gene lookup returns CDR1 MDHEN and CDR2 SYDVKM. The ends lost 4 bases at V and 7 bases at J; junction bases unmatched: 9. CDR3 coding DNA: TGTGCCAGCAGTTCGACAGGGTCTACCATTGAAGCTTTCTTT. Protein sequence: CASSSTGSTIEAFF.

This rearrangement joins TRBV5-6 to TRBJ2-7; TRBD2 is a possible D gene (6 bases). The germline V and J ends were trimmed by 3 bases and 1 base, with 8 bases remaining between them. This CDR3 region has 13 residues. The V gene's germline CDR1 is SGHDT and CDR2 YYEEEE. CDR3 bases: TGTGCCAGCAGCTATGGGGGGTCCTACGAGCAGTACTTC. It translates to CASSYGGSYEQYF.

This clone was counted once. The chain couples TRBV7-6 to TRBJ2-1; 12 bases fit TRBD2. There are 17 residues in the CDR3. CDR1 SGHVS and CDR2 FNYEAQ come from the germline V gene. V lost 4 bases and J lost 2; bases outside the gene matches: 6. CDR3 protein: CASSYGLAGSPYNEQFF. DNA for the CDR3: TGTGCCAGCAGCTACGGACTAGCGGGATCCCCCTACAATGAGCAGTTCTTC.

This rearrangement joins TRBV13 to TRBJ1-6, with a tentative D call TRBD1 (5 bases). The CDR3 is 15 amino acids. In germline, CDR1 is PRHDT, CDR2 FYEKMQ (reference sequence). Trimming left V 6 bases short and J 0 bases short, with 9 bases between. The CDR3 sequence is CASRNQGSYNSPLHF. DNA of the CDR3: TGTGCCAGCAGGAATCAGGGCTCCTATAATTCACCCCTCCACTTT.

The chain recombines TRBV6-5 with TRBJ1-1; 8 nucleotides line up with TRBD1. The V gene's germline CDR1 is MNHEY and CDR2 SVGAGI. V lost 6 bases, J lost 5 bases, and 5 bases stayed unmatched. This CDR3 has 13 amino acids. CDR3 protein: CASRRTGRTEAFF. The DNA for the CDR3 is TGTGCCAGCAGGCGGACAGGGAGGACTGAAGCTTTCTTT.

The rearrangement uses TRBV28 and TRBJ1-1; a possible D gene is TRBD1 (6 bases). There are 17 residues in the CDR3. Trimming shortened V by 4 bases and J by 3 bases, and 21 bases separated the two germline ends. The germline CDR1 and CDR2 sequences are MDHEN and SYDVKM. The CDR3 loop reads CASSYSRGGMKDTEAFF. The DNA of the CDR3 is TGTGCCAGCAGTTACTCGAGAGGGGGAATGAAGGACACTGAAGCTTTCTTT. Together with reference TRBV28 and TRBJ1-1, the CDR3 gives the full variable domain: DVKVTQSSRYLVKRTGEKVFLECVQDMDHENMFWYRQDPGLGLRLIYFSYDVKMKEKGDIPEGYSVSREKKERFSLILESASTNQTSMYLCASSYSRGGMKDTEAFFGQGTRLTVV.

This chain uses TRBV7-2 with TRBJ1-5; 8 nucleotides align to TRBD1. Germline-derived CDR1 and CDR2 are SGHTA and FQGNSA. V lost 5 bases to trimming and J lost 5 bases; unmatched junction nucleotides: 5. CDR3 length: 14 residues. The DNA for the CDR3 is TGTGCCAGCAGCGCAGGGGGCCGCGATCAGCCCCAGCATTTT. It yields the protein CASSAGGRDQPQHF.

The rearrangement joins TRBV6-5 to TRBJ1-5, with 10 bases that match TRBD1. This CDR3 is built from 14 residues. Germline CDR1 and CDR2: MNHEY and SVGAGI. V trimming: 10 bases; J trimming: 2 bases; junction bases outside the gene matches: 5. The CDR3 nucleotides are TGTGCCACCCGACAGGGGGCGGGCAATCAGCCCCAGCATTTT. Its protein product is CATRQGAGNQPQHF.